This T cell receptor (beta chain) is drawn from a study of blood T cell repertoires in COVID-19. CDR3 length: 18 amino acids. V gave up 4 bases and J gave up 6 bases; unmatched junction bases: 17. Germline-derived CDR1 and CDR2 are LGHNT and FRNRAP. Assay used: immunoSEQ multiplex PCR; TCRdb lists only in-frame clones, some missing. The sample lists approximately 240,000 clones; 80% to 90% were seen once. The gene calls are TRBV12-5 and TRBJ2-3; the match to TRBD1 covers 9 bases. The source material was peripheral blood. The origin of this receptor is a woman in her forties who had recovered from COVID-19. CDR3 residues: CASGSRVWGQGLGDTQYF. CDR3 DNA sequence: TGTGCTAGTGGTTCGAGGGTTTGGGGACAGGGTCTAGGTGATACGCAGTATTTT.